What follows describes a single T cell receptor (beta chain). Its antigen remains undetermined. Base quality data are lacking; no much larger clone is found one base away. Measured from the cysteine to the phenylalanine, the CDR3 is 15 residues long. The kept DNA is CDR3 alone, 45 bases in frame from the first base. CDR1 and CDR2 were assigned from the germline V gene as MNHEY and SVGAGI. V is shortened by 0 bases, J by 4 bases, and the region joining them spans 13 bases. TCRbeta CDR3 regions were amplified from genomic DNA by means of the immunoSEQ Assay, a bias-controlled multiplex PCR. As for the authors' bioinformatics: The number of nucleated cells in each sample was estimated from the amplification of reference gene primers within the assay. To quantify the absolute abundance of each unique TCRbeta CDR3 rearrangement, sequence reads were collapsed and filtered. For each sample, productive Simpson clonality was calculated as the square root of Simpson's diversity index over productive rearrangements. The immuneACCESS repertoire file appears here via TCRdb, limited to in-frame rearrangements. These files lack a portion of the clones; in checked studies, under half of the deficit traces to unresolved V genes, and the cause of the others is not known. The V and J calls and clone size are taken from that table; D and trimming were inferred from the DNA. For this sample there are some 64,000 clones; approximately 72% appear just once. In total, the top ten clones hold approximately 4.8% of the sample.

This sample was taken from a study of blood T cell repertoires in COVID-19 (dated by TCRdb to between 2020 and 2021). Regarding the research as a whole: Samples covering the acute and convalescent phases of COVID-19 were provided by collaborators in the United States, Italy and Spain. The material from the prospective study consisted of cDNA or gDNA derived from T cells, B-cell-depleted T cells, or PBMCs. The dataset comprised deeply sampled blood TCRbeta repertoires from subjects exposed to, actively infected with, or recovered from COVID-19. A freely available public database, intended as a resource for researchers studying the immune response to SARS-CoV-2, is where the repertoires were released. The samples were drawn from the first 160 participants of the ongoing ImmuneRACE study and from over 950 subjects provided by 6 global collaborators. The sample metadata nearly always contained a de-identified subject ID, COVID-19 status, age in years and sex. Where HLA class I and class II types were available, the types were taken from metadata supplied by the sample provider, not from assay-based typing. General findings and caveats noted by the study authors: Clinical and demographic metadata were provided uncurated, with the amount varying by source and participant.

One collaborating source in Seattle enrolled patients while the patients were actively infected and followed the patients over time throughout the course of disease. Collaborating institutions collected whole blood in K2EDTA tubes following their own protocols. For TCRbeta analysis, collaborators shipped samples as frozen whole blood, isolated PBMCs, or DNA extracted from either of those sample types. Sequenced: peripheral blood. The sequence was collected from a woman between 70 and 85 years old with COVID-19, enrolled during active disease. The chain is made from TRBV6-5 and TRBJ2-7; the D segment could be TRBD2, given 5 matching bases. This receptor carries the CDR3 CASSYSSSGKYEQYF. Here is the DNA: TGTGCCAGCAGTTACTCGTCGTCGGGGAAATACGAGCAGTACTTC.